The 21 T cell receptor beta chains listed next were all sequenced from one sample in a study of T cell responses to AZD1222 COVID-19 vaccine. Assay used: immunoSEQ multiplex PCR; TCRdb lists only in-frame clones, some missing. The data hold over 50,000 clones, with approximately 85% observed a single time. The source material was peripheral blood, sampled 28 days after the second AZD1222 dose. The receptors shown here come from an adult who received the AZD1222 COVID-19 vaccine.

V usage is TRBV19 and J usage is TRBJ1-1; D remains unclear. Germline V gene data show CDR1 as LNHDA and CDR2 as SQIVND (reference sequence). The CDR3 length is 15 residues. Trimming pared 2 bases from V and 0 bases from J, leaving 10 bases between. This CDR3 is CASSIYPGLNTEAFF. CDR3 nucleotide sequence: TGTGCCAGTAGTATATATCCGGGGTTGAACACTGAAGCTTTCTTT. Complete variable domain (other parts from reference TRBV19 and TRBJ1-1): DGGITQSPKYLFRKEGQNVTLSCEQNLNHDAMYWYRQDPGQGLRLIYYSQIVNDFQKGDIAEGYSVSREKKESFPLTVTSAQKNPTAFYLCASSIYPGLNTEAFFGQGTRLTVV.

The table lists this clone with a few counts. The chain joins TRBV7-8 to TRBJ1-1; TRBD1 agrees at 10 bases. Germline V gene lookup returns CDR1 SGHVS and CDR2 FQNEAQ. This CDR3 has 15 residues. V was clipped by 1 base and J by 10 bases; unmatched bases: 9. The CDR3 DNA sequence: TGTGCCAGCAGCTTAGATCGGGACAGGGGTCGCGGAGCTTTCTTT. Translation: CASSLDRDRGRGAFF.

The V and J genes are TRBV5-4 and TRBJ2-3; 9 bases are shared with TRBD2. CDR1 SGHNT and CDR2 YYREEE come from the germline V gene (reference sequence). Trimming took 4 bases from V and 0 from J; bases not matched to a gene: 6. CDR3 length equals 16 residues. The CDR3 protein is CASSPPLAGSTDTQYF. In DNA, the CDR3 is TGTGCCAGCAGCCCCCCGCTAGCGGGAAGCACAGATACGCAGTATTTT.

This clone was detected only once. This rearrangement joins TRBV9 to TRBJ1-1; D is perhaps TRBD1 (6 bases). This CDR3 has 14 residues. V was clipped by 3 bases and J by 11 bases, with 20 bases between them. The germline CDR1 and CDR2 sequences are SGDLS and YYNGEE. This CDR3 reads CASSAHPETGAAFF. CDR3 DNA sequence: TGTGCCAGCAGCGCCCACCCTGAGACAGGCGCGGCTTTCTTT.

The rearrangement links TRBV27 to TRBJ1-6; maybe TRBD1 (6 bases). This CDR3 has 14 residues. CDR1 is MNHEY and CDR2 is SMNVEV in the germline V gene (reference sequence). Trimming shortened V by 1 base and J by 5 bases, and 6 bases separated the two germline ends. The CDR3: CASSLWTDNSPLHF. For the CDR3, the DNA is TGTGCCAGCAGTTTATGGACAGATAATTCACCCCTCCACTTT.

This clone appeared a few times. The chain uses TRBV7-2 and TRBJ2-2; 7 bases are shared with TRBD1. With 5 bases clipped from V and 4 bases from J, the junction kept 4 bases outside the gene matches. This CDR3 is 14 amino acids long. The germline gives CDR1 SGHTA, CDR2 FQGNSA. The CDR3 region has the DNA TGTGCCAGCAGCAAAAACAGGGGCACCGGGGAGCTGTTTTTT. As protein: CASSKNRGTGELFF.

V is TRBV28 and J is TRBJ2-7; 7 bases match TRBD2. V was clipped by 7 bases and J by 2 bases; unmatched bases: 5. The CDR3 is 13 amino acids. Germline V CDR1 and CDR2: MDHEN, SYDVKM. The DNA of the CDR3 is TGTGCCAGCATAGGCGGGAGCACCTACGAGCAGTACTTC. It is translated as CASIGGSTYEQYF.

This clone has a handful of counts. The chain employs TRBV6-2 or TRBV6-3 and TRBJ2-7, with 11 bases identical to TRBD2. Losses at the gene ends were 6 bases for V and 3 bases for J; bases not matched to a gene: 4. The germline V gene encodes CDR1 MNHEY and CDR2 SVGEGT. The CDR3 extends over 14 amino acids. CDR3 amino acids: CASSDTSGSYEQYF. As DNA, the CDR3 is TGTGCCAGCAGCGATACTAGCGGGAGCTACGAGCAGTACTTC.

The CDR3 DNA sequence: TGTGCCAGCAGCCAAGTAGCGGGGACGTACTTGGCGGATACGCAGTATTTT. Residues: CASSQVAGTYLADTQYF. The genes are TRBV14 and TRBJ2-3, with 8 nucleotides matching TRBD2. Germline V lookup: CDR1 SGHDN, CDR2 FVKESK. V shed 1 base and J 6 bases; nucleotides not matched to a gene: 12. This CDR3 has 17 residues.

In this sample, this clone turned up once. The chain recombines TRBV6-5 with TRBJ2-1; no firm D call. This CDR3 is built from 13 residues. The V end was cut by 2 bases, the J end by 7 bases, with 9 bases between. Germline loops: CDR1 MNHEY, CDR2 SVGAGI. CDR3 residues: CASSYGPSNEQFF. CDR3 nucleotide sequence: TGTGCCAGCAGTTACGGACCCTCAAATGAGCAGTTCTTC.

In its sample, this clone was seen a few times. The J gene is TRBJ2-2, the V gene TRBV19; TRBD2 might be the D (6 bases). The CDR3 is 16 amino acids. V dropped 2 bases and J dropped 8 bases, with 18 bases sitting between them. The germline CDR1 and CDR2 sequences are LNHDA and SQIVND (reference sequence). This chain's CDR3 is CASSIMDYSGTGELFF. CDR3 coding DNA: TGTGCCAGTAGTATAATGGACTACTCGGGTACTGGGGAGCTGTTTTTT.

This sequence joins TRBV4-1 and TRBJ1-2; D ambiguous. Germline CDR1 and CDR2: MGHRA and YSYEKL. This CDR3 has 15 residues. Trimming took off 0 bases at V and 2 bases at J, with 10 bases between the two ends. CDR3 protein: CASSQDQSGNYGYTF. CDR3 sequence (DNA): TGCGCCAGCAGCCAAGATCAGAGCGGAAACTATGGCTACACCTTC.

V gene TRBV21-1 combines with J gene TRBJ2-2; no check of the table's D call, TRBD2, against the DNA was made. TRBV21-1 is a pseudogene locus. CDR3 length: 22 residues. The CDR3 region has the DNA TGTGCCAGCACCCGCCAGACTAGCGGGAGACGATCATCGAACGACAACACCGGGGAGCTGTTTTTT. Translation: CASTRQTSGRRSSNDNTGELFF.

This clone occurred once. This chain links TRBV7-2 with TRBJ2-2; maybe TRBD1 (6 bases). Trimming removed 7 bases at V and 1 base at J, with 16 bases between. The CDR3 length is 16 residues. The germline V gene has CDR1 SGHTA and CDR2 FQGNSA. The CDR3 loop is CASTTQGLGNTGELFF. CDR3 coding DNA: TGTGCCAGCACCACCCAGGGGCTGGGGAACACCGGGGAGCTGTTTTTT.

This chain uses TRBV6-1 with TRBJ2-3, with D uncertain. Germline CDR1 is MNHNS and CDR2 is SASEGT. The CDR3 is 15 residues long. The V gene lost 1 base and the J gene lost 2 bases, with 10 bases spanning the gap. The CDR3 region has the DNA TGTGCCAGCAGTGAAGATGTGGGAAACACAGATACGCAGTATTTT. Translation gives CASSEDVGNTDTQYF.

This chain's CDR3 is CASSDLIAGSNEQFF. The DNA for the CDR3 is TGTGCCAGCAGTGACCTCATAGCGGGCTCTAATGAGCAGTTCTTC. V gene TRBV25-1 combines with J gene TRBJ2-1, with 7 bases fitting TRBD2. The V segment lost 3 bases and the J segment 7 bases; nucleotides outside the gene matches: 9. The CDR3 has 15 amino acids. From germline, CDR1 is MGHDK and CDR2 SYGVNS.

The rearrangement links TRBV7-6 to TRBJ2-5, with 9 bases that match TRBD1. The ends lost 5 bases at V and 5 bases at J; junction bases unmatched: 9. Germline CDR1 SGHVS, CDR2 FNYEAQ. The CDR3 length is 15 residues. The CDR3 loop is CASSPTHRGPETQYF. CDR3 bases: TGTGCCAGCAGCCCGACCCACAGGGGGCCGGAGACCCAGTACTTC.

J is TRBJ2-3 and V is TRBV30, with D perhaps matching TRBD1 (5 bases). Germline V CDR1 and CDR2: GTSNPN, SVGIG (reference sequence). The length of the CDR3 is 12 residues. V was trimmed by 2 bases and J by 4 bases, leaving 7 bases between them. The CDR3 coding sequence is TGTGCCTGGAGTCGGACACCAGATACGCAGTATTTT. This sequence encodes CAWSRTPDTQYF.

The chain recombines TRBV12-3 or TRBV12-4 with TRBJ1-2; D unresolved. This CDR3 contains 12 residues. Trimming left V 3 bases short and J 8 bases short, with 10 bases between. The CDR3 is CASSFAGSGYTF. The CDR3 DNA follows: TGTGCCAGCAGTTTCGCGGGGTCCGGCTACACCTTC.

The chain employs TRBV20-1 and TRBJ2-1, with 9 bases identical to TRBD2. Unmatched junction bases numbered 6, after V lost 3 bases and J lost 6 bases. Germline V lookup: CDR1 DFQATT, CDR2 SNEGSKA (reference sequence). The CDR3 is 14 residues long. The DNA for the CDR3 is TGCAGTGCTAGTAGTAGCGGGGGTTTCAATGAGCAGTTCTTC. It codes for CSASSSGGFNEQFF.

The chain carries TRBV9 and TRBJ2-7, with a tentative D call TRBD1 (6 bases). V lost 1 base, J lost 6 bases, and 17 bases lay in between. Germline V gives CDR1 SGDLS, CDR2 YYNGEE. The CDR3 loop spans 15 amino acids. The CDR3 protein is CASSVSTGQGREQYF. The DNA of the CDR3 is TGTGCCAGCAGCGTATCGACAGGCCAAGGGCGCGAGCAGTACTTC.